Sequencing of this T cell receptor beta chain was carried out in a study of shared clonotypes between healthy human individuals. Terminally differentiated effector memory CD45RA+ cells were excluded by CCR7 positive selection of CD45RO-negative cells. General observations from the study: The four-donor shared clonotypes exceeded non-shared clonotypes in generation probability, with non-shared ones scoring lower.

As for this clone: Its target is unknown.

Some clones are missing from TCRdb's copy, which holds only in-frame ones; the method was immunoSEQ multiplex PCR. The sample includes about 2.2 million clones, just under 95% of them seen just once. The germline gives CDR1 MDHEN, CDR2 SYDVKM. V lost 10 bases to trimming and J lost 6 bases, with 15 bases between them. This CDR3 has 13 amino acids. The TCR originated in a man aged 18 to 29 in good health. Some clones in this sample may be carry-over from other donors' samples. The chain carries TRBV28 and TRBJ2-2; TRBD1 might be the D (5 bases). The sequenced material came from naive CD8+ T cells from PBMCs. The CDR3 nucleotides read TGTGCCACTGACCCCAGGGTCCCCGGGGAGCTGTTTTTT. It yields the protein CATDPRVPGELFF.